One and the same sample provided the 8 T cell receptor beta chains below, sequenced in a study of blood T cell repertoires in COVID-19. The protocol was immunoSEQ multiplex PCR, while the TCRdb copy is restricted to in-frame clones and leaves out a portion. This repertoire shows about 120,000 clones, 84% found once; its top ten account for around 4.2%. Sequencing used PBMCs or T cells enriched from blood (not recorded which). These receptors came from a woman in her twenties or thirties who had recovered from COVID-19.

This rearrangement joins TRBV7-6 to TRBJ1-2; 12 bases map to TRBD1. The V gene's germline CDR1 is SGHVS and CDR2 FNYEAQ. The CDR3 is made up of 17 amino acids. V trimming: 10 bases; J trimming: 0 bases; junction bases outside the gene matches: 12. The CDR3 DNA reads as TGTGCCACCTGGGGGACAGGGGGCGTCGGCTCTAACTATGGCTACACCTTC. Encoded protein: CATWGTGGVGSNYGYTF.

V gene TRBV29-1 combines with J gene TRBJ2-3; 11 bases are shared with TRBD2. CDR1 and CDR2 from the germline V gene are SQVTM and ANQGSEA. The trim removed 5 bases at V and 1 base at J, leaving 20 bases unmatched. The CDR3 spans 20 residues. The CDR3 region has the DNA TGCAGCGTTCGCGGTTGGGTGAGACTACTAGCGGGAGTAGGCACAGATACGCAGTATTTT. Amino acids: CSVRGWVRLLAGVGTDTQYF.

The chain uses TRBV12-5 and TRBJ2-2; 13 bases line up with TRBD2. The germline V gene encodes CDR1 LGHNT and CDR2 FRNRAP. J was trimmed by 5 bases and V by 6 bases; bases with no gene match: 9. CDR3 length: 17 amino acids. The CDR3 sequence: CASGTWTSGSGTGELFF. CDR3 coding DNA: TGTGCTAGTGGAACCTGGACTAGCGGGAGTGGTACCGGGGAGCTGTTTTTT.

For the CDR3, the DNA is TGTGCCAGCAGCCCCGGGACATTAGCTAACTATGGCTACACCTTC. This codes for CASSPGTLANYGYTF. The chain couples TRBV6-5 to TRBJ1-2; a possible D gene is TRBD1 (6 bases). There are 15 residues in the CDR3. The germline gives CDR1 MNHEY, CDR2 SVGAGI. Trimming pared 6 bases from V and 0 bases from J, leaving 14 bases between.

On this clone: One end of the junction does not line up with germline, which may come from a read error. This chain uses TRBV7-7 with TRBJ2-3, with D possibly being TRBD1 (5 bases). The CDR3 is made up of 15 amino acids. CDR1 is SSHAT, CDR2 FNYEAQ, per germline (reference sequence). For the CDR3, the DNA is TGTGCTAGCAGCTTTGGCAGGGCGGGCACAGATACGCAGTATTTT. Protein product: CASSFGRAGTDTQYF.

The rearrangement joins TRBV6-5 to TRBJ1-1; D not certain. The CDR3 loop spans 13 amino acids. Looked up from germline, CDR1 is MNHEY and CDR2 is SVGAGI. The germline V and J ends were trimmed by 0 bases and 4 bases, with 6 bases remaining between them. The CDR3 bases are TGTGCCAGCAGTTACTCTGGGCGCACTGAAGCTTTCTTT. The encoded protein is CASSYSGRTEAFF.

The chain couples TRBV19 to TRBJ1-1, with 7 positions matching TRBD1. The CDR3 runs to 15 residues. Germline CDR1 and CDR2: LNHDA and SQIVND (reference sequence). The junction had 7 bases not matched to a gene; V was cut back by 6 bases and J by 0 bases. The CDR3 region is CASRSGQQMNTEAFF. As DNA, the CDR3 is TGTGCCAGTAGGTCGGGACAGCAGATGAACACTGAAGCTTTCTTT.

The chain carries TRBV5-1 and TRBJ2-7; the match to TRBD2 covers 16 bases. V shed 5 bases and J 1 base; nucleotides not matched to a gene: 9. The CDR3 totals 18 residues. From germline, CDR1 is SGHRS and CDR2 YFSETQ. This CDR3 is CASSLGTSGRALSYEQYF. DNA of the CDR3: TGCGCCAGCAGTCTGGGGACTAGCGGGAGGGCCCTTTCCTACGAGCAGTACTTC.